The 3 T cell receptor beta chains given below trace back to one sample, sequenced in a study of T cell repertoires in cytomegalovirus infection. TCRdb recomputed calls from the reads with MiXCR, one row per CDR3 protein. The sample consists of a few hundred thousand distinct CDR3 sequences, under 35% of them appearing once. Their target antigens are unknown. Sequencing was performed on cultured PBMCs, taken from culture after CMV antigen stimulation. The source is a human donor in good health (CMV status not recorded). Some clones in this sample may be carry-over from other donors' samples.

The chain uses TRBV5-1 and TRBJ1-1; D ambiguous. The V and J ends lost 0 bases and 6 bases respectively, with 9 bases between them. Germline assignment: CDR1 SGHRS and CDR2 YFSETQ. The CDR3 runs to 13 residues. The CDR3 loop is CASSLADISEAFF. The DNA for the CDR3 is TGCGCCAGCAGCTTGGCCGATATCTCTGAAGCTTTCTTT.

The rearrangement links TRBV5-8 to TRBJ1-2; D is uncertain. Germline V gene sequence: CDR1 SGHTS, CDR2 YDEGEE. The CDR3 is 12 amino acids. V was trimmed by 3 bases and J by 7 bases, leaving 10 bases between them. CDR3 bases: TGTGCCAGCAGCTCGGGGAGGACTGGCTACACCTTC. It specifies CASSSGRTGYTF.

The chain joins TRBV27 to TRBJ1-6; 10 nucleotides line up with TRBD1. V shed 5 bases and J 6 bases; nucleotides not matched to a gene: 7. The CDR3 loop spans 16 amino acids. CDR1 and CDR2 from the germline V gene are MNHEY and SMNVEV (reference sequence). CDR3 sequence reads: CASSPGTGAVNSPLHF. In nucleotides, the CDR3 is TGTGCCAGCAGTCCTGGGACAGGGGCCGTTAATTCACCCCTCCACTTT.